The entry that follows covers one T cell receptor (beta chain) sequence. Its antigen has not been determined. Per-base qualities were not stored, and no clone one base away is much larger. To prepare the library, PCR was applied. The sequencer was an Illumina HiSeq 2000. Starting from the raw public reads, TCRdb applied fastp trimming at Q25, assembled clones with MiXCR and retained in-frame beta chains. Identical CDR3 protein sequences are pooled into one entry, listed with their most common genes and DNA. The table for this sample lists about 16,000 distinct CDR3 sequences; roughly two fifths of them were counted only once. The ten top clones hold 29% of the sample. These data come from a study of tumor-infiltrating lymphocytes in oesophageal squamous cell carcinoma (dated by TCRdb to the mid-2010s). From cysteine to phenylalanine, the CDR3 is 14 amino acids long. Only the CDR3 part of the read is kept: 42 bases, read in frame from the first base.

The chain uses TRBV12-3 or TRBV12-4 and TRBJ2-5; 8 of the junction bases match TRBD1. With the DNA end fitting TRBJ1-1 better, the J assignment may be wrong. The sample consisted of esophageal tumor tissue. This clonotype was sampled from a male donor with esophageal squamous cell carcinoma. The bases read TGTGCCAGCAGTTTTACAGGGGGGAGCACTGAAGCTTTCTTT. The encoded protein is CASSFTGGSTEAFF.